Reported below is one TCR beta chain. Its antigen is as yet unknown. The CDR3 consists of 14 residues. CDR1 and CDR2 (germline): GTSNPN, SVGIG (reference sequence). V was pared by 1 base and J by 8 bases, with 8 bases of the junction left unmatched. The data were obtained in a study of T cells after yellow fever vaccination. The overall study: Fractions of low cell number were prepared using SMART-Seq v4 Ultra Low Input.

Study-level points and caveats: Re-detected after boosting: most primary clones, 96% of CD4 and 88% of CD8.

As TCR cDNA was made by 5'RACE template switching, a universal primer site and UMIs were added. TCRdb passed the 5' RACE reads through MiXCR, listing each CDR3 protein once. The sample shows 300,000 or so distinct CDR3 sequences, around 10% of them seen only once. Sequences were derived from CD4+ T cells sorted from PBMCs, sampled 5 days after the yellow fever booster vaccination. This sequence was found in a man between 18 and 35 years old who received the YFV17D yellow fever vaccine. The chain couples TRBV30 to TRBJ1-2, with 9 bases that match TRBD1. This chain's CDR3 is CAWSDGGQGRGYTF. The DNA for the CDR3 is TGTGCCTGGAGTGACGGCGGACAGGGGAGAGGCTACACCTTC.